The 6 T cell receptor beta chains below all came from one sample that was sequenced in a study of regulatory T cells in long-lasting Graves disease. Combining iRepertoire HTBI primers with Arm-PCR of CDR3 regions, the authors built TCR beta libraries. TCRdb reanalysed the multiplex PCR reads using MiXCR and keeps one entry per CDR3 protein. Here the sample spans more than 650,000 distinct CDR3 sequences, 25% to 35% being singletons. Noted time point: persistent/refractory GD, antithyroid drugs over 5 years with positive TRAb. Construction of the TCR library relied on RNA isolated from PBMCs. The sequencing used peripheral blood mononuclear cells (PBMCs), collected when the disease was refractory, from a patient treated with antithyroid drugs. The source of these receptors is a female donor with Graves disease.

The V call is TRBV14, the J call TRBJ1-2, with 7 bases lining up with TRBD1. The V gene's germline CDR1 is SGHDN and CDR2 FVKESK. CDR3 length: 13 residues. Germline trimming cut 6 bases from V and 6 bases from J; bases unmatched to any gene: 7. CDR3 sequence reads: CASSYDRVDGYTF. Written as DNA, the CDR3 is TGTGCCAGCAGTTACGACAGGGTGGATGGCTACACCTTC.

This clonotype was counted only a few times. The chain recombines TRBV20-1 with TRBJ1-1; D is uncertain. Germline assignment: CDR1 DFQATT and CDR2 SNEGSKA (reference sequence). This CDR3 is built from 15 residues. The ends were cut back, 2 bases at V and 0 bases at J, with 13 bases in the middle. The CDR3 reads CSARKQTPMNTEAFF. The DNA for the CDR3 is TGCAGTGCTAGAAAACAGACACCGATGAACACTGAAGCTTTCTTT.

This clonotype was observed a handful of times. J is TRBJ1-1 and V is TRBV6-1; tentative D call: TRBD1 (6 bases). The CDR3 spans 15 residues. The germline gives CDR1 MNHNS, CDR2 SASEGT. V lost 6 bases, J lost 2 bases, and 16 bases lay in between. For the CDR3, the DNA is TGTGCCAGCAGCCTCTTAAAGGACAGCAACACTGAAGCTTTCTTT. This sequence encodes CASSLLKDSNTEAFF.

The CDR3 here is CAIARGSSGRGTGELFF. The CDR3 DNA reads TGTGCCATCGCACGAGGGTCTAGCGGGAGAGGTACCGGGGAGCTGTTTTTT. The genes are TRBV10-3 and TRBJ2-2; 10 bases are shared with TRBD2. This CDR3 is built from 17 residues. Germline V gives CDR1 ENHRY, CDR2 SYGVKD. The V gene end was trimmed by 8 bases and the J gene end by 5 bases; junction bases not matched to a gene: 14.

This clonotype was detected only a few times. The chain is built from TRBV25-1 and TRBJ1-2; TRBD1 aligns across 12 bases. The CDR3 consists of 14 residues. Germline CDR1 MGHDK, CDR2 SYGVNS. J lost 8 bases, V lost 8 bases, and 9 bases had no gene match. Here the CDR3 reads CASGAGQGARGYTF. In DNA, the CDR3 is TGTGCCAGCGGGGCGGGACAGGGGGCGCGAGGCTACACCTTC.

This chain links TRBV5-1 with TRBJ1-3, with a weak D call TRBD1 (6 bases). Germline CDR1 is SGHRS and CDR2 is YFSETQ. CDR3 length: 15 amino acids. V was clipped by 2 bases and J by 2 bases, with 11 bases between them. The CDR3: CASSLTQGPGNTIYF. For the CDR3, the DNA is TGCGCCAGCAGCTTAACCCAGGGGCCTGGAAACACCATATATTTT.